A single sample gave rise to the 20 T cell receptor beta chains below, sequenced in a study of human T cells and chemical hapten exposure. As to time point: patch test 3, about 24 weeks after DPC sensitization. The treatment is: therapeutic diphenylcyclopropenone sensitization with weekly scalp DPC. In TCRdb, the RACE reads were re-called with MiXCR into one record per CDR3 protein. The sample records some 110,000 distinct CDR3 sequences, less than 40% being singletons. Sample: whole blood, taken in connection with sensitization to the hapten diphenylcyclopropenone (DPC). These TCRs come from a man in his forties or fifties with alopecia areata. Some clones in this sample may be carry-over from other donors' samples.

The chain employs TRBV10-3 and TRBJ1-1; maybe TRBD1 (5 bases). The CDR3 loop spans 14 amino acids. Looked up from germline, CDR1 is ENHRY and CDR2 is SYGVKD. Trimming left V 6 bases short and J 0 bases short, with 11 bases between. DNA of the CDR3: TGTGCCATCAGATCGGGACCGATGAACACTGAAGCTTTCTTT. Translated, it gives CAIRSGPMNTEAFF.

The V and J genes are TRBV12-3 or TRBV12-4 and TRBJ1-5; tentatively, D is TRBD1 (6 bases). This CDR3 is 13 amino acids long. Trimming cost V 5 bases and J 6 bases, with 11 bases left between them. The CDR3 reads CASSPGGPQPQHF. CDR3 in DNA: TGTGCCAGCAGTCCGGGGGGGCCTCAGCCCCAGCATTTT.

V is TRBV7-9 and J is TRBJ1-2; D remains unclear. The CDR3 contains 14 residues. CDR1 SEHNR and CDR2 FQNEAQ come from the germline V gene (reference sequence). V was clipped by 5 bases and J by 1 base, with 11 bases between them. The CDR3 bases are TGTGCCAGCAGCCCAAATGAACGTAACTATGGCTACACCTTC. Its protein is CASSPNERNYGYTF.

CDR3 bases: TGTGCCAGCAGTGGATTAGCGGGAGCAGGAGATACGCAGTATTTT. Translated, it gives CASSGLAGAGDTQYF. The chain is built from TRBV6-1 and TRBJ2-3; 9 nucleotides line up with TRBD2. V lost 4 bases and J lost 5; bases outside the gene matches: 7. CDR3 length equals 15 residues. Per the germline V gene, CDR1 is MNHNS and CDR2 is SASEGT.

This clonotype was picked up one time. The genes are TRBV25-1 and TRBJ2-3; D is perhaps TRBD2 (6 bases). The germline V gene encodes CDR1 MGHDK and CDR2 SYGVNS. The CDR3 totals 13 residues. V shed 8 bases and J shed 5 bases, with 14 bases lying between them. The CDR3 DNA sequence: TGTGCCAGCGTTTCTAGCGACCAAGATACGCAGTATTTT. As protein: CASVSSDQDTQYF.

This clonotype occurred once. The chain is built from TRBV7-2 and TRBJ2-3, with TRBD2 matching over 9 bases. CDR1 and CDR2 (germline): SGHTA, FQGNSA. This CDR3 spans 17 amino acids. V shed 2 bases and J 4 bases; nucleotides not matched to a gene: 10. For the CDR3, the DNA is TGTGCCAGCAGCTTAACCGTCATAGCGGGAGCTGCAGATACGCAGTATTTT. Its translation: CASSLTVIAGAADTQYF.

V and J are TRBV15 and TRBJ2-3; tentatively, D is TRBD2 (6 bases). The CDR3 is made up of 14 amino acids. Trimming removed 0 bases at V and 5 bases at J, with 9 bases between. CDR1 and CDR2 from the germline V gene are LNHNV and YYDKDF (reference sequence). The CDR3 here is CATSRDGRQDTQYF. The DNA for the CDR3 is TGTGCCACCAGCAGAGATGGGAGGCAAGATACGCAGTATTTT.

The table lists this clonotype with a few counts. The V gene is TRBV7-2, the J gene TRBJ2-1, with TRBD2 as a possible D gene (5 bases). The V and J ends lost 4 bases and 7 bases respectively, with 23 bases between them. Germline lookup yields CDR1 SGHTA and CDR2 FQGNSA. This CDR3 region has 17 residues. CDR3 in DNA: TGTGCCAGCAGCTCGATGGGGTTAGGGAGCCGCCCGAATGAGCAGTTCTTC. It translates to CASSSMGLGSRPNEQFF.

This clonotype was seen more than once but under ten times. The chain carries TRBV6-5 and TRBJ2-1; D not certain. CDR1 is MNHEY, CDR2 SVGAGI, per germline. The CDR3 spans 16 residues. Trimming pared 0 bases from V and 8 bases from J, leaving 17 bases between. CDR3 nucleotide sequence: TGTGCCAGCAGTTACTCCGTTGGGCTAGTGCTCCATGAGCAGTTCTTC. It translates to CASSYSVGLVLHEQFF.

The CDR3 is CASSTGPYEQYV. DNA for the CDR3: TGTGCCAGCAGCACAGGGCCCTACGAGCAGTACGTC. The chain joins TRBV5-6 to TRBJ2-7; D may be TRBD1 (6 bases). Germline CDR1 and CDR2: SGHDT and YYEEEE. V was cut by 4 bases and J by 2 bases, with 7 bases left in between. The CDR3 covers 12 residues.

V and J are TRBV20-1 and TRBJ2-3; D is possibly TRBD2 (5 bases). The V gene's germline CDR1 is DFQATT and CDR2 SNEGSKA (reference sequence). The CDR3 extends over 15 amino acids. The V gene lost 4 bases and the J gene lost 2 bases, with 16 bases spanning the gap. The CDR3: CSAINIGLDTDTQYF. The CDR3 bases are TGCAGTGCTATAAACATAGGACTGGACACAGATACGCAGTATTTT.

This rearrangement joins TRBV6-2 or TRBV6-3 to TRBJ2-7; D remains ambiguous. Germline assignment: CDR1 MNHEY and CDR2 SVGEGT. There are 12 residues in the CDR3. Trimming shortened V by 0 bases and J by 3 bases, and 3 bases separated the two germline ends. CDR3 nucleotide sequence: TGTGCCAGCAGTTACTCGTACTACGAGCAGTACGTC. It is translated as CASSYSYYEQYV.

This clonotype has more than one count but fewer than ten. V and J are TRBV15 and TRBJ2-7, with D unclear. The CDR3 runs 15 residues. V lost 0 bases and J lost 2, with 11 bases in between. Germline V CDR1 and CDR2: LNHNV, YYDKDF (reference sequence). The CDR3 region has the DNA TGTGCCACCAGCAGAGACCTACTTACTCCCTACGAGCAGTACGTC. Translation gives CATSRDLLTPYEQYV.

The chain uses TRBV7-8 and TRBJ2-7; no clear D gene. Germline V gene data show CDR1 as SGHVS and CDR2 as FQNEAQ. Trimming removed 5 bases from V and 0 bases from J, with 17 bases in between. The CDR3 is made up of 16 amino acids. The CDR3 here is CASSPPRGVSSYEQYF. CDR3 DNA: TGTGCCAGCAGCCCACCGAGAGGAGTTAGCTCCTACGAGCAGTACTTC.

V and J are TRBV27 and TRBJ2-3; a possible D gene is TRBD2 (5 bases). Germline values: CDR1 MNHEY, CDR2 SMNVEV (reference sequence). CDR3 length: 16 residues. The V and J ends lost 3 bases and 2 bases respectively, with 15 bases between them. The CDR3: CASSFGRTLSTDTQYF. CDR3 sequence (DNA): TGTGCCAGCAGTTTCGGACGGACTCTTTCCACAGATACGCAGTATTTT.

This clonotype was observed a handful of times. The V gene is TRBV28, the J gene TRBJ2-4; 8 bases agree with TRBD2. V lost 2 bases and J lost 0; bases outside the gene matches: 9. The length of the CDR3 is 18 residues. The V gene's germline CDR1 is MDHEN and CDR2 SYDVKM. CDR3 bases: TGTGCCAGCAGTTTAAGAGCGGGAGAGATCCTAGCCAAAAACATTCAGTACTTC. Translated: CASSLRAGEILAKNIQYF. The entire variable domain, with the rest obtained from reference TRBV28 and TRBJ2-4, is as follows: DVKVTQSSRYLVKRTGEKVFLECVQDMDHENMFWYRQDPGLGLRLIYFSYDVKMKEKGDIPEGYSVSREKKERFSLILESASTNQTSMYLCASSLRAGEILAKNIQYFGAGTRLSVL.

The table lists this clonotype with a few counts. The CDR3 sequence: CASSSLDRGHGYTF. The CDR3 DNA sequence: TGTGCCAGCAGCTCGCTGGACAGGGGCCATGGCTACACCTTC. J is TRBJ1-2 and V is TRBV7-9, with TRBD1 matching 9 bases. Germline trimming cut 4 bases from V and 6 bases from J; bases unmatched to any gene: 6. Germline CDR1 and CDR2: SEHNR and FQNEAQ (reference sequence). This CDR3 has 14 amino acids.

The V gene is TRBV9, the J gene TRBJ1-6; tentatively, D is TRBD1 (6 bases). The CDR3 spans 15 residues. Between the trimmed V and J ends, which lost 3 bases and 7 bases, there was a span of 14 bases. Germline V CDR1 and CDR2: SGDLS, YYNGEE. DNA of the CDR3: TGTGCCAGCAGCGAGGGGGGACGGAACAATTCACCCCTCCACTTT. It translates to CASSEGGRNNSPLHF.

The V call is TRBV28, the J call TRBJ2-7, with 12 bases aligning to TRBD1. The CDR3 is 15 amino acids. Germline CDR1 MDHEN, CDR2 SYDVKM. Trimming took 6 bases from V and 6 from J; bases not matched to a gene: 9. The CDR3 protein is CASRPSGTGGFEQYV. The CDR3, as DNA: TGTGCCAGCAGGCCCTCCGGGACAGGGGGCTTCGAGCAGTACGTC.

J is TRBJ1-3 and V is TRBV5-4, with D uncertain. Germline-derived CDR1 and CDR2 are SGHNT and YYREEE (reference sequence). CDR3 length: 14 residues. The V gene lost 5 bases and the J gene lost 0 bases, with 9 bases spanning the gap. The CDR3 bases are TGTGCCAGCAGGGACGGTTTCTCTGGAAACACCATATATTTT. Translation gives CASRDGFSGNTIYF. Drawing the rest from reference TRBV5-4 and TRBJ1-3, the complete variable domain is ETGVTQSPTHLIKTRGQQVTLRCSSQSGHNTVSWYQQALGQGPQFIFQYYREEENGRGNFPPRFSGLQFPNYSSELNVNALELDDSALYLCASRDGFSGNTIYFGEGSWLTVV.